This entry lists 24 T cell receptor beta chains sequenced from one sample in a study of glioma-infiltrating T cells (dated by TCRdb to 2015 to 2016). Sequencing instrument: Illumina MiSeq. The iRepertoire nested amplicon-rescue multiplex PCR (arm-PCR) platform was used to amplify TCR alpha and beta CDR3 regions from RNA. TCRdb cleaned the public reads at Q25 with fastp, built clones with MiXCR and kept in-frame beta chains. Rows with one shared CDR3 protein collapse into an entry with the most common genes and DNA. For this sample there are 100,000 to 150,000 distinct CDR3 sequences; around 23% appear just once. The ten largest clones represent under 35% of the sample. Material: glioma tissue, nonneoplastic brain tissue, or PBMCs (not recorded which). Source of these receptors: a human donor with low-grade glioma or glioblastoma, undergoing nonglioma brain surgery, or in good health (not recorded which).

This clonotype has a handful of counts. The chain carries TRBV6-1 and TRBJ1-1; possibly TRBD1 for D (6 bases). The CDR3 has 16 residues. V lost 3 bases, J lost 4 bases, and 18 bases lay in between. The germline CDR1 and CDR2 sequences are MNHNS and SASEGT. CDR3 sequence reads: CASSDTGGGGSTEAFF. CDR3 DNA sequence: TGTGCCAGCAGTGATACCGGGGGAGGGGGAAGCACTGAAGCTTTCTTT.

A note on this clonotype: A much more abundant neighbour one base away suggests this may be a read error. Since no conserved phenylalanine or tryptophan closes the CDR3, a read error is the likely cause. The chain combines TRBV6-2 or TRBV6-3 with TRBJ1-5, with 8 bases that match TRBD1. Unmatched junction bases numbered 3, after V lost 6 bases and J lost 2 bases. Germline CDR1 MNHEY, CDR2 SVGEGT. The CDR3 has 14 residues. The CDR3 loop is CASRSGQGNQPQHS. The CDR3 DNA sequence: TGTGCCAGCAGGTCGGGACAGGGCAATCAGCCCCAGCATTCT.

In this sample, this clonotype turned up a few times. CDR3 region: CASSTTSQIQNIQYF. The CDR3 nucleotides are TGTGCCAGCAGCACGACAAGTCAGATCCAAAACATTCAGTACTTC. The genes are TRBV7-9 and TRBJ2-4; unclear D gene. The CDR3 loop spans 15 amino acids. CDR1 is SEHNR and CDR2 is FQNEAQ in the germline V gene (reference sequence). The germline V and J ends were trimmed by 5 bases and 5 bases, with 16 bases remaining between them.

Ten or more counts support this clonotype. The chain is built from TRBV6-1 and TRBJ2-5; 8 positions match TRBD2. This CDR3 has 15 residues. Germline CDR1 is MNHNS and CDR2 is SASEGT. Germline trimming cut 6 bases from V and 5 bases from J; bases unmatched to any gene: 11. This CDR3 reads CASSPGIAGFETQYF. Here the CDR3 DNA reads TGTGCCAGCAGCCCCGGGATAGCGGGGTTCGAGACCCAGTACTTC.

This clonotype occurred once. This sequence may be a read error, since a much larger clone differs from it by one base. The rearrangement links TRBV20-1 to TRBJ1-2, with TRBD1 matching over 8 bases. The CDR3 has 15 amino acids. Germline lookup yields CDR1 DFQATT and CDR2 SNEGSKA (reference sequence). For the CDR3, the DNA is TGCAGTGCTGGAGATCCCGGACAGGGATTCTATGGCTACACCTTC. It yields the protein CSAGDPGQGFYGYTF.

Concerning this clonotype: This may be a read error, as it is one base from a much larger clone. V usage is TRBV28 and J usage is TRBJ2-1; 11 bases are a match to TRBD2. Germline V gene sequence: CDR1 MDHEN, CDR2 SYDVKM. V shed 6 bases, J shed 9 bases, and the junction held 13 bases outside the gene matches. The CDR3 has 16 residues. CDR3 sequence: CASSHRVLAGVCEQFF. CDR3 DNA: TGTGCCAGCAGCCACCGGGTACTAGCGGGGGTCTGTGAGCAGTTCTTC.

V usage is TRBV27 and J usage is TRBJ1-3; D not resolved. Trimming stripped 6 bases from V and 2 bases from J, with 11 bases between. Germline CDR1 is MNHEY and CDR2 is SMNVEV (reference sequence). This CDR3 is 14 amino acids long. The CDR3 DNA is TGTGCCAGCAGCCCGTTCCTGGCTGGAAACACCATATATTTT. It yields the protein CASSPFLAGNTIYF.

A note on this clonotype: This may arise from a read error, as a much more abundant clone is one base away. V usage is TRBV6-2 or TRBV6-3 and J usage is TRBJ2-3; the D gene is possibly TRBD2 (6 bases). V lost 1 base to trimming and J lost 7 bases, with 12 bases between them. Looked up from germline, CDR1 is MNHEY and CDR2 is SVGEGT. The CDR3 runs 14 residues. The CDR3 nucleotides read TGTGCCAGCAGTTACTACTCGCGGGGATATACGCAGTATTTT. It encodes CASSYYSRGYTQYF.

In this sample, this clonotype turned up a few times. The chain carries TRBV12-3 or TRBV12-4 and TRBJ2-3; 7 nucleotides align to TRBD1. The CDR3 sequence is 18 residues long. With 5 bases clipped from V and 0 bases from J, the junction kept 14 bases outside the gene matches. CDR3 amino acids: CASSPTNTGASSTDTQYF. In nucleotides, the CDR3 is TGTGCCAGCAGTCCGACAAATACAGGGGCTTCTAGCACAGATACGCAGTATTTT.

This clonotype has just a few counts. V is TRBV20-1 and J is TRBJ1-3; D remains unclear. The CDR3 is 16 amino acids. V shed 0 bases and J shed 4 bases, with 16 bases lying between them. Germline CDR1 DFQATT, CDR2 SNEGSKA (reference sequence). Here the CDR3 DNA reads TGCAGTGCTAGAGACGGCTCACGGATTGGGGGAAACACCATATATTTT. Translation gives CSARDGSRIGGNTIYF.

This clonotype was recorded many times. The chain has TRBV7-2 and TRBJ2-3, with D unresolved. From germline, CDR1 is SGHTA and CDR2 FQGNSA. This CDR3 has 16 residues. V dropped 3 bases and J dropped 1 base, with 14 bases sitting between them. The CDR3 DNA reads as TGTGCCAGCAGCTTCCGGTTAGGAGTACGCACAGATACGCAGTATTTT. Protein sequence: CASSFRLGVRTDTQYF.

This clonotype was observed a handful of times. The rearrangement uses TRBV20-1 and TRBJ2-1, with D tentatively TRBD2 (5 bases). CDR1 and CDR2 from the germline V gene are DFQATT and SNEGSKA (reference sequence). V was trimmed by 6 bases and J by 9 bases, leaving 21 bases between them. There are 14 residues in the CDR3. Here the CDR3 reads CSATTLRVISEQFF. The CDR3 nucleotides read TGCAGTGCAACTACCCTGCGGGTGATTAGTGAGCAGTTCTTC.

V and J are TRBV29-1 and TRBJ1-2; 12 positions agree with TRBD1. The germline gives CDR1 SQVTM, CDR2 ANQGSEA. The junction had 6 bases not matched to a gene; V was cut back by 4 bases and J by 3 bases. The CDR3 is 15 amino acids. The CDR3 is CSVATGTGGDYGYTF. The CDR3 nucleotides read TGCAGCGTTGCAACCGGGACAGGGGGCGACTATGGCTACACCTTC. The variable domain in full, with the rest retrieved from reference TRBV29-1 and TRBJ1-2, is SAVISQKPSRDICQRGTSLTIQCQVDSQVTMMFWYRQQPGQSLTLIATANQGSEATYESGFVIDKFPISRPNLTFSTLTVSNMSPEDSSIYLCSVATGTGGDYGYTFGSGTRLTVV.

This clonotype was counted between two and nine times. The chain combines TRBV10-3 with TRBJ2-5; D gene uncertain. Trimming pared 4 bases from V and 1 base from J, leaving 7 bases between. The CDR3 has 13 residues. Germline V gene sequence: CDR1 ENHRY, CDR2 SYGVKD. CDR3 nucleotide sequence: TGTGCCATCAGTGCGGACGTCCAAGAGACCCAGTACTTC. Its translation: CAISADVQETQYF.

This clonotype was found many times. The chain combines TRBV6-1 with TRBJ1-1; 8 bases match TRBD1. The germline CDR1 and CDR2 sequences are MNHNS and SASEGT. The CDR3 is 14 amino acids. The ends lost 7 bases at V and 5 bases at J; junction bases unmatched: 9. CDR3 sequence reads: CASNPQGVGTEAFF. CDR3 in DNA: TGTGCCAGCAACCCACAGGGGGTGGGGACTGAAGCTTTCTTT.

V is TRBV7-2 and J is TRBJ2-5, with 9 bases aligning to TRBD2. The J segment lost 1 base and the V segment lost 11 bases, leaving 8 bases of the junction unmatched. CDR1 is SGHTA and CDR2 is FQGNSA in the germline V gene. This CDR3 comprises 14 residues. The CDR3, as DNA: TGTGCCGACGGGCGGGGGGGCCTCCAAGAGACCCAGTACTTC. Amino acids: CADGRGGLQETQYF.

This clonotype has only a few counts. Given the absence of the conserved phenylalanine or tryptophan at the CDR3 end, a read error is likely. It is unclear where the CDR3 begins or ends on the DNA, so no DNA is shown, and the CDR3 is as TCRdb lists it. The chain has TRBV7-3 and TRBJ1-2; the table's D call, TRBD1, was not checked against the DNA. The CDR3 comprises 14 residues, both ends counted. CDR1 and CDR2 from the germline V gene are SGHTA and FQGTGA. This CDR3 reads CASSLTPDGKRLTY.

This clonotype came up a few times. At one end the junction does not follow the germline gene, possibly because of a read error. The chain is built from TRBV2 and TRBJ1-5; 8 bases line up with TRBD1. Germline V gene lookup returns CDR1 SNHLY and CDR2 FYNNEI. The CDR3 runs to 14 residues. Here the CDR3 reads CAISESGGNEPQHF. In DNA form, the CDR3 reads TGTGCCATCAGTGAGTCAGGGGGCAATGAGCCCCAGCATTTT.

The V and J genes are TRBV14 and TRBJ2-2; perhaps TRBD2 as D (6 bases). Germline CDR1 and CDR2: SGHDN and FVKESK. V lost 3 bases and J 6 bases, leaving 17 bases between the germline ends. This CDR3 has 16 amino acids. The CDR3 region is CASSQPGLRDPGELFF. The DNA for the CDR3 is TGTGCCAGCAGCCAGCCGGGACTGAGGGATCCCGGGGAGCTGTTTTTT.

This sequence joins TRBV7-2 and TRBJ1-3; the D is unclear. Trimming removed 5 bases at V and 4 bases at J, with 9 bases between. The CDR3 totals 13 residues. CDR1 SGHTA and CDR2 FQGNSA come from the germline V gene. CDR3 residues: CASSVGWGNTIYF. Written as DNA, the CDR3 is TGTGCCAGCAGCGTAGGGTGGGGAAACACCATATATTTT.

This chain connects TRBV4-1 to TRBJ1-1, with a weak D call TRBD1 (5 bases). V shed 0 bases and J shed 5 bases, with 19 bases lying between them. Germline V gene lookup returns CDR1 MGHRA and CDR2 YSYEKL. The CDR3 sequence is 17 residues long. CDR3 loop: CASSQEWFQGGETEAFF. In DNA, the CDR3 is TGCGCCAGCAGCCAAGAGTGGTTCCAGGGCGGGGAGACTGAAGCTTTCTTT.

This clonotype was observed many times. CDR3 DNA: TGCAGTGCTAGAGAGGGACAGGCAGGGAATTCACCCCTCCACTTT. Its translation: CSAREGQAGNSPLHF. The chain joins TRBV20-1 to TRBJ1-6, with 8 bases identical to TRBD1. This CDR3 is 15 amino acids long. Trimming at V came to 0 bases and at J to 7 bases, leaving 5 bases not matched to a gene. The germline V gene encodes CDR1 DFQATT and CDR2 SNEGSKA (reference sequence).

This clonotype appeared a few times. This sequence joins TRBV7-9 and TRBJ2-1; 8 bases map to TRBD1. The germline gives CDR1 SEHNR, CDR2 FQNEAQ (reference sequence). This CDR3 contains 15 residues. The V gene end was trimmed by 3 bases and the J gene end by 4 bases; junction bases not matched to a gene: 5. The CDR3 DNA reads TGTGCCAGCAGCTTCGGCAGGGGGCAGTACAATGAGCAGTTCTTC. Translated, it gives CASSFGRGQYNEQFF.

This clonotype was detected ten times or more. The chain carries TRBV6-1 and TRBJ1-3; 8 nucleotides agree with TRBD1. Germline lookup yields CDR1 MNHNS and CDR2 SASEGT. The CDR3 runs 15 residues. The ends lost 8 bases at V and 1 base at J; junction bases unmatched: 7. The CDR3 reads CASGQGFSSGNTIYF. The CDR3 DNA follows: TGTGCCAGCGGACAGGGTTTTTCTTCTGGAAACACCATATATTTT.